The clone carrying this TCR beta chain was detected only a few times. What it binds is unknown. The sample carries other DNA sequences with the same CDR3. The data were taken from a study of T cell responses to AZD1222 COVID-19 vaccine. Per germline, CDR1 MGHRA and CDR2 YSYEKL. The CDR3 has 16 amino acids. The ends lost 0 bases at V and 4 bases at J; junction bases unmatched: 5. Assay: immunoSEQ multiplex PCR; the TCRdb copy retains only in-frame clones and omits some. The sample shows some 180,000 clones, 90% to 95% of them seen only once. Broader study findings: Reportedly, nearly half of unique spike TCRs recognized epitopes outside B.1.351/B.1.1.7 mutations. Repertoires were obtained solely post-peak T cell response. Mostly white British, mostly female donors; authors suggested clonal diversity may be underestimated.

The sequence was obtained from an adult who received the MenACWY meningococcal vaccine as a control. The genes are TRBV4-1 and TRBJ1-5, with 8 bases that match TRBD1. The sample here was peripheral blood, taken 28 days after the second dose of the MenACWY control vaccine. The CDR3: CASSQDLGQGNQPQHF. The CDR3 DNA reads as TGCGCCAGCAGCCAAGATCTCGGACAGGGAAATCAGCCCCAGCATTTT.